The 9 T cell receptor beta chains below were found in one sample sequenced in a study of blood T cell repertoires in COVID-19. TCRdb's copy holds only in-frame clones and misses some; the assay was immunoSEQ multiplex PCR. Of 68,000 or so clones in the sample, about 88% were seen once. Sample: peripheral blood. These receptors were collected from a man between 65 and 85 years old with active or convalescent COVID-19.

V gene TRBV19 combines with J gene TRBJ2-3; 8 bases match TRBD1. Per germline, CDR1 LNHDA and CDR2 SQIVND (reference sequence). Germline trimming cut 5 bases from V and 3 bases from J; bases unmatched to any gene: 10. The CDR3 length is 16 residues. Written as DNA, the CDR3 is TGTGCCAGTAGTGCAAGAAATCGACAGGGGACAGATACGCAGTATTTT. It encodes CASSARNRQGTDTQYF.

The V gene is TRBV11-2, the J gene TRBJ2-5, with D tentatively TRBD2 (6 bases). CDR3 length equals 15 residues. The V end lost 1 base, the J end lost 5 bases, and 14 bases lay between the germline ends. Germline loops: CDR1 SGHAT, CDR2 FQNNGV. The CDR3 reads CASSLAGVRFETQYF. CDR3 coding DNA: TGTGCCAGCAGCTTAGCGGGAGTAAGATTTGAGACCCAGTACTTC.

The CDR3 loop is CASSPPMGQGDDEQYF. Written as DNA, the CDR3 is TGTGCCAGCTCACCACCGATGGGACAGGGGGACGACGAGCAGTACTTC. The chain employs TRBV18 and TRBJ2-7; TRBD1 matches 11 bases. The CDR3 sequence is 16 residues long. Germline CDR1 KGHSH, CDR2 LQKENI. With 0 bases clipped from V and 5 bases from J, the junction kept 6 bases outside the gene matches.

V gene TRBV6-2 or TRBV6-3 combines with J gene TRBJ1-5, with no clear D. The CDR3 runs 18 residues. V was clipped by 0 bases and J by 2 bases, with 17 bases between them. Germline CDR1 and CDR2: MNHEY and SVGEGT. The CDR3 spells CASSYSITGLVGNQPQHF. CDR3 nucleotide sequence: TGTGCCAGCAGTTACTCGATTACGGGGTTGGTAGGCAATCAGCCCCAGCATTTT.

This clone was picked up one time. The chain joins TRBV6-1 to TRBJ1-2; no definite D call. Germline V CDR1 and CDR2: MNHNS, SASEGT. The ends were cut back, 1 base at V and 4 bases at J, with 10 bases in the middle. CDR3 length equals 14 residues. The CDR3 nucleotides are TGTGCCAGCAGTGAAGGGGCCAAGGTCTATGGCTACACCTTC. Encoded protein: CASSEGAKVYGYTF.

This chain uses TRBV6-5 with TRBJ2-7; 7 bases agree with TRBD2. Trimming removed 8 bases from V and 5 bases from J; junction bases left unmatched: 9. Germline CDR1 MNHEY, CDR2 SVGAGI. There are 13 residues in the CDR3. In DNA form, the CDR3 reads TGTGCCAGCCTCAGTTCGGGGGGACACGAGCAGTACTTC. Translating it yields CASLSSGGHEQYF.

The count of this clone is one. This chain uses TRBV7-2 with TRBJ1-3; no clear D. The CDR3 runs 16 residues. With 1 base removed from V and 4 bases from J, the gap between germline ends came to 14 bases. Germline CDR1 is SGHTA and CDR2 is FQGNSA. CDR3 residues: CASSLGPLHAGNTIYF. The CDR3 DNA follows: TGTGCCAGCAGCTTAGGGCCCCTCCATGCCGGAAACACCATATATTTT.

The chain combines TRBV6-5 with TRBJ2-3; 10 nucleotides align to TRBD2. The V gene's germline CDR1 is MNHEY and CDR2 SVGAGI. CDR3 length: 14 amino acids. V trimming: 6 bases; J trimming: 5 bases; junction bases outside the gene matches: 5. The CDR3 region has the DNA TGTGCCAGCAGGCTAGCGGGAGTCGGAGATACGCAGTATTTT. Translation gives CASRLAGVGDTQYF.

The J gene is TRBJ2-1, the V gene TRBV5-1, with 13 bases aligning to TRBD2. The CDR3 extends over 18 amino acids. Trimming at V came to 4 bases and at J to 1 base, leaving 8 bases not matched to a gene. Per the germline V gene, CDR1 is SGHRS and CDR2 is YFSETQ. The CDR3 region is CASSIRLAGGRSYNEQFF. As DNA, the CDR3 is TGCGCCAGCAGCATCCGACTAGCGGGAGGACGTTCCTACAATGAGCAGTTCTTC.